The 27 T cell receptor beta chains given below trace back to one sample, sequenced in a study of siplizumab effects on memory and regulatory T cells. Measured with immunoSEQ multiplex PCR; TCRdb has only the in-frame clones, and not every one. The data contain around 100,000 clones, 93% of them singletons. Specimen: Tregs sorted from blood. These receptors all stem from a human donor in good health.

This clone appeared once. The chain employs TRBV2 and TRBJ2-1; TRBD2 agrees at 9 bases. The CDR3 consists of 16 residues. Germline loops: CDR1 SNHLY, CDR2 FYNNEI. With 1 base clipped from V and 10 bases from J, the junction kept 11 bases outside the gene matches. The CDR3 spells CASSEVVAGVGGEQFF. Here the CDR3 DNA reads TGTGCCAGCAGTGAAGTGGTAGCGGGAGTTGGGGGGGAGCAGTTCTTC.

CDR3 residues: CASSPWALRDGYTF. The CDR3, as DNA: TGCGCCAGCAGCCCCTGGGCGCTCCGGGATGGCTACACCTTC. The V and J genes are TRBV5-1 and TRBJ1-2; D not certain. Germline lookup yields CDR1 SGHRS and CDR2 YFSETQ. Trimming left V 4 bases short and J 6 bases short, with 16 bases between. The CDR3 is made up of 14 amino acids. The complete variable domain, with remaining parts taken from reference TRBV5-1 and TRBJ1-2, reads KAGVTQTPRYLIKTRGQQVTLSCSPISGHRSVSWYQQTPGQGLQFLFEYFSETQRNKGNFPGRFSGRQFSNSRSEMNVSTLELGDSALYLCASSPWALRDGYTFGSGTRLTVV.

This clone is a singleton in its sample. This sequence joins TRBV11-3 and TRBJ1-2; D is ambiguous. The CDR3 runs 13 residues. CDR1 is SGHNT and CDR2 is YENEEA in the germline V gene. Trimming pared 3 bases from V and 1 base from J, leaving 6 bases between. The CDR3 nucleotides read TGTGCCAGCAGCTTGGGCAGTAACTATGGCTACACCTTC. Translated: CASSLGSNYGYTF.

The chain is built from TRBV5-6 and TRBJ2-1; TRBD2 matches 11 bases. V shed 4 bases and J 2 bases; nucleotides not matched to a gene: 2. Germline CDR1 SGHDT, CDR2 YYEEEE. The CDR3 is made up of 15 amino acids. The DNA of the CDR3 is TGTGCCAGCAGCAATAGCGGGGGGGCCTACAATGAGCAGTTCTTC. The encoded protein is CASSNSGGAYNEQFF.

This chain uses TRBV15 with TRBJ1-2; no clear D. CDR3 length equals 14 residues. In germline, CDR1 is LNHNV, CDR2 YYDKDF (reference sequence). The V end lost 1 base, the J end lost 4 bases, and 10 bases lay between the germline ends. The CDR3 here is CATSRVGRGYGYTF. The CDR3 coding sequence is TGTGCCACCAGCAGAGTGGGAAGAGGCTATGGCTACACCTTC.

The chain is built from TRBV6-6 and TRBJ1-1; tentative D call: TRBD1 (6 bases). The V end lost 7 bases, the J end lost 3 bases, and 12 bases lay between the germline ends. Germline lookup yields CDR1 MNHNY and CDR2 SVGAGI (reference sequence). The CDR3 extends over 13 amino acids. In nucleotides, the CDR3 is TGTGCCAGCACCCAGGGGCAGGACACTGAAGCTTTCTTT. Translation: CASTQGQDTEAFF.

The chain combines TRBV7-9 with TRBJ1-2; TRBD1 aligns across 7 bases. The CDR3 has 15 amino acids. V was pared by 4 bases and J by 3 bases, with 8 bases of the junction left unmatched. Germline V lookup: CDR1 SEHNR, CDR2 FQNEAQ (reference sequence). This CDR3 is CASSSVTGRHYGYTF. CDR3 coding DNA: TGTGCCAGCAGCTCTGTGACAGGGCGCCACTATGGCTACACCTTC.

The chain joins TRBV6-1 to TRBJ2-7, with TRBD2 matching 7 bases. The V segment lost 6 bases and the J segment 2 bases; nucleotides outside the gene matches: 7. The CDR3 runs 14 residues. Germline assignment: CDR1 MNHNS and CDR2 SASEGT. The CDR3 DNA reads TGTGCCAGCAGGACCCGGGACTACGCCTACGAGCAGTACTTC. It is translated as CASRTRDYAYEQYF.

In its sample, this clone was seen once. This chain links TRBV5-8 with TRBJ2-1, with D uncertain. CDR3 length equals 12 residues. V lost 0 bases to trimming and J lost 13 bases, with 11 bases between them. CDR1 SGHTS and CDR2 YDEGEE come from the germline V gene. CDR3 bases: TGTGCCAGCAGCTTGGGGGTTGGTGGACAGTTCTTC. This encodes CASSLGVGGQFF.

The chain combines TRBV7-3 with TRBJ2-7, with D unclear. This CDR3 comprises 11 residues. V lost 5 bases, J lost 2 bases, and 4 bases lay in between. Germline-derived CDR1 and CDR2 are SGHTA and FQGTGA. The CDR3 here is CASSIAYEQYF. In nucleotides, the CDR3 is TGTGCCAGCAGCATTGCCTACGAGCAGTACTTC.

This chain connects TRBV5-6 to TRBJ2-1; 9 bases align to TRBD2. This CDR3 spans 16 amino acids. J was trimmed by 0 bases and V by 2 bases; bases with no gene match: 3. CDR1 and CDR2 (germline): SGHDT, YYEEEE. The CDR3 nucleotides are TGTGCCAGCAGCTTTCTTAGCGGGAGCTCCTACAATGAGCAGTTCTTC. Translating gives CASSFLSGSSYNEQFF.

The gene calls are TRBV11-2 and TRBJ1-1; unclear D gene. Trimming took off 6 bases at V and 4 bases at J, with 6 bases between the two ends. The CDR3 is 11 residues long. The germline V gene encodes CDR1 SGHAT and CDR2 FQNNGV. The CDR3 coding sequence is TGTGCCAGCAGAGCCGTCACTGAAGCTTTCTTT. It translates to CASRAVTEAFF.

V and J are TRBV5-1 and TRBJ2-7; TRBD2 is a possible D gene (5 bases). The V and J ends lost 0 bases and 3 bases respectively, with 10 bases between them. The CDR3 covers 14 residues. Germline values: CDR1 SGHRS, CDR2 YFSETQ. Written as DNA, the CDR3 is TGCGCCAGCAGCTTGGACGGGATGAGCTACGAGCAGTACTTC. This gives the protein CASSLDGMSYEQYF.

This chain links TRBV9 with TRBJ1-5, with a possible D match to TRBD1 (5 bases). V was clipped by 0 bases and J by 7 bases, with 14 bases between them. The germline V gene encodes CDR1 SGDLS and CDR2 YYNGEE. The CDR3 spans 15 residues. The CDR3 DNA reads as TGTGCCAGCAGCGTAGGGGAGGGGCGCGGACAGCCCCAGCATTTT. Protein product: CASSVGEGRGQPQHF.

The chain carries TRBV30 and TRBJ2-1; the D gene is possibly TRBD1 (5 bases). This CDR3 comprises 12 residues. In germline, CDR1 is GTSNPN, CDR2 SVGIG (reference sequence). The V end was cut by 2 bases, the J end by 7 bases, with 9 bases between. CDR3 coding DNA: TGTGCCTGGAGTCAGGGTAGGAATGAGCAGTTCTTC. Translating gives CAWSQGRNEQFF.

This clone was detected only a few times. The chain joins TRBV29-1 to TRBJ1-2, with TRBD1 as a possible D gene (5 bases). V lost 6 bases to trimming and J lost 2 bases, with 13 bases between them. The CDR3 covers 13 residues. Germline assignment: CDR1 SQVTM and CDR2 ANQGSEA. CDR3 sequence reads: CSVGGDGNYGYTF. DNA of the CDR3: TGCAGCGTGGGGGGGGACGGGAACTATGGCTACACCTTC.

This clone appeared a few times. The V and J genes are TRBV12-5 and TRBJ2-7; tentative D call: TRBD2 (6 bases). CDR1 and CDR2 from the germline V gene are LGHNT and FRNRAP. Trimming stripped 5 bases from V and 3 bases from J, with 26 bases between. CDR3 size: 18 residues. This CDR3 is CASGVGRTLGEFLYEQYF. For the CDR3, the DNA is TGTGCTAGTGGTGTGGGGAGGACTCTGGGGGAGTTCCTCTACGAGCAGTACTTC.

The chain uses TRBV9 and TRBJ2-2; 7 nucleotides align to TRBD1. Germline-derived CDR1 and CDR2 are SGDLS and YYNGEE. The V segment lost 7 bases and the J segment 3 bases; nucleotides outside the gene matches: 3. The CDR3 extends over 13 amino acids. The CDR3 DNA sequence: TGTGCCAGCCAGACAGGGTACACCGGGGAGCTGTTTTTT. Amino acids: CASQTGYTGELFF. The full variable domain, in which reference TRBV9 and TRBJ2-2 provide the parts outside the CDR3, is DSGVTQTPKHLITATGQRVTLRCSPRSGDLSVYWYQQSLDQGLQFLIQYYNGEERAKGNILERFSAQQFPDLHSELNLSSLELGDSALYFCASQTGYTGELFFGEGSRLTVL.

The V gene is TRBV6-5, the J gene TRBJ2-5; D unclear. The germline V and J ends were trimmed by 8 bases and 5 bases, with 18 bases remaining between them. The CDR3 length is 14 residues. Per germline, CDR1 MNHEY and CDR2 SVGAGI. The CDR3 spells CASYPSYRRETQYF. The CDR3 DNA sequence: TGTGCCAGCTATCCCTCATACAGAAGGGAGACCCAGTACTTC.

This clone was detected a few times. CDR3 DNA sequence: TGTGCCAGCAGTTTTTGGGGAGGGGCGGATCAGCCCCAGCATTTT. This gives the protein CASSFWGGADQPQHF. The rearrangement joins TRBV27 to TRBJ1-5; TRBD1 might be the D (5 bases). Germline CDR1 reads MNHEY; CDR2 reads SMNVEV (reference sequence). CDR3 length equals 15 residues. V lost 3 bases, J lost 5 bases, and 14 bases lay in between.

This rearrangement joins TRBV6-9 to TRBJ1-1; 9 bases map to TRBD1. Unmatched junction bases numbered 11, after V lost 5 bases and J lost 1 base. Germline CDR1 is MNHGY and CDR2 is SVAAGI. The CDR3 length is 17 residues. The CDR3 reads CASSQDIPGQGNTEAFF. For the CDR3, the DNA is TGTGCCAGCAGTCAAGACATTCCGGGACAGGGGAACACTGAAGCTTTCTTT.

Only one count was recorded for this clone. The chain combines TRBV27 with TRBJ2-1, with TRBD2 matching 10 bases. Germline CDR1 is MNHEY and CDR2 is SMNVEV (reference sequence). There are 16 residues in the CDR3. Trimming took 4 bases from V and 6 from J; bases not matched to a gene: 9. The CDR3, as DNA: TGTGCCAGCAGTTGGGCTAGCGGGAGAGTATCCAATGAGCAGTTCTTC. Amino acid sequence: CASSWASGRVSNEQFF.

The genes are TRBV5-1 and TRBJ1-2, with D unresolved. This CDR3 has 15 residues. CDR1 and CDR2 (germline): SGHRS, YFSETQ. V was pared by 1 base and J by 2 bases, with 12 bases between. In nucleotides, the CDR3 is TGCGCCAGCAGCTTGAGTGCGGGATCCAACTATGGCTACACCTTC. Translation: CASSLSAGSNYGYTF. Full variable domain (missing parts from reference TRBV5-1 and TRBJ1-2): KAGVTQTPRYLIKTRGQQVTLSCSPISGHRSVSWYQQTPGQGLQFLFEYFSETQRNKGNFPGRFSGRQFSNSRSEMNVSTLELGDSALYLCASSLSAGSNYGYTFGSGTRLTVV.

V and J are TRBV5-1 and TRBJ2-7; TRBD1 aligns across 9 bases. The CDR3 covers 14 residues. The J segment lost 1 base and the V segment lost 7 bases, leaving 6 bases of the junction unmatched. Germline V gene sequence: CDR1 SGHRS, CDR2 YFSETQ. CDR3 sequence reads: CASQGGTGSYEQYF. The CDR3 DNA follows: TGCGCCAGCCAAGGCGGGACAGGGTCCTACGAGCAGTACTTC.

This chain connects TRBV27 to TRBJ1-2; the D is unclear. The V and J ends lost 3 bases and 0 bases respectively, with 5 bases between them. The CDR3 is 13 amino acids. The germline V gene encodes CDR1 MNHEY and CDR2 SMNVEV (reference sequence). CDR3 bases: TGTGCCAGCAGTTTGGGCACTAACTATGGCTACACCTTC. Translated: CASSLGTNYGYTF.

This rearrangement joins TRBV7-8 to TRBJ2-2; D is uncertain. CDR1 is SGHVS, CDR2 FQNEAQ, per germline. This CDR3 has 15 residues. Trimming removed 2 bases from V and 6 bases from J, with 13 bases in between. The CDR3 DNA sequence: TGTGCCAGCAGCTTAACGGCGAATGGGTCCGGGGAGCTGTTTTTT. Protein: CASSLTANGSGELFF.

The gene calls are TRBV30 and TRBJ2-5, with D perhaps matching TRBD2 (7 bases). Germline V CDR1 and CDR2: GTSNPN, SVGIG (reference sequence). V was pared by 5 bases and J by 4 bases, with 17 bases between. The CDR3 length is 14 residues. CDR3 bases: TGTGCCTGGTCAACCGGACAGCGGGGAGAGACCCAGTACTTC. Its translation: CAWSTGQRGETQYF.